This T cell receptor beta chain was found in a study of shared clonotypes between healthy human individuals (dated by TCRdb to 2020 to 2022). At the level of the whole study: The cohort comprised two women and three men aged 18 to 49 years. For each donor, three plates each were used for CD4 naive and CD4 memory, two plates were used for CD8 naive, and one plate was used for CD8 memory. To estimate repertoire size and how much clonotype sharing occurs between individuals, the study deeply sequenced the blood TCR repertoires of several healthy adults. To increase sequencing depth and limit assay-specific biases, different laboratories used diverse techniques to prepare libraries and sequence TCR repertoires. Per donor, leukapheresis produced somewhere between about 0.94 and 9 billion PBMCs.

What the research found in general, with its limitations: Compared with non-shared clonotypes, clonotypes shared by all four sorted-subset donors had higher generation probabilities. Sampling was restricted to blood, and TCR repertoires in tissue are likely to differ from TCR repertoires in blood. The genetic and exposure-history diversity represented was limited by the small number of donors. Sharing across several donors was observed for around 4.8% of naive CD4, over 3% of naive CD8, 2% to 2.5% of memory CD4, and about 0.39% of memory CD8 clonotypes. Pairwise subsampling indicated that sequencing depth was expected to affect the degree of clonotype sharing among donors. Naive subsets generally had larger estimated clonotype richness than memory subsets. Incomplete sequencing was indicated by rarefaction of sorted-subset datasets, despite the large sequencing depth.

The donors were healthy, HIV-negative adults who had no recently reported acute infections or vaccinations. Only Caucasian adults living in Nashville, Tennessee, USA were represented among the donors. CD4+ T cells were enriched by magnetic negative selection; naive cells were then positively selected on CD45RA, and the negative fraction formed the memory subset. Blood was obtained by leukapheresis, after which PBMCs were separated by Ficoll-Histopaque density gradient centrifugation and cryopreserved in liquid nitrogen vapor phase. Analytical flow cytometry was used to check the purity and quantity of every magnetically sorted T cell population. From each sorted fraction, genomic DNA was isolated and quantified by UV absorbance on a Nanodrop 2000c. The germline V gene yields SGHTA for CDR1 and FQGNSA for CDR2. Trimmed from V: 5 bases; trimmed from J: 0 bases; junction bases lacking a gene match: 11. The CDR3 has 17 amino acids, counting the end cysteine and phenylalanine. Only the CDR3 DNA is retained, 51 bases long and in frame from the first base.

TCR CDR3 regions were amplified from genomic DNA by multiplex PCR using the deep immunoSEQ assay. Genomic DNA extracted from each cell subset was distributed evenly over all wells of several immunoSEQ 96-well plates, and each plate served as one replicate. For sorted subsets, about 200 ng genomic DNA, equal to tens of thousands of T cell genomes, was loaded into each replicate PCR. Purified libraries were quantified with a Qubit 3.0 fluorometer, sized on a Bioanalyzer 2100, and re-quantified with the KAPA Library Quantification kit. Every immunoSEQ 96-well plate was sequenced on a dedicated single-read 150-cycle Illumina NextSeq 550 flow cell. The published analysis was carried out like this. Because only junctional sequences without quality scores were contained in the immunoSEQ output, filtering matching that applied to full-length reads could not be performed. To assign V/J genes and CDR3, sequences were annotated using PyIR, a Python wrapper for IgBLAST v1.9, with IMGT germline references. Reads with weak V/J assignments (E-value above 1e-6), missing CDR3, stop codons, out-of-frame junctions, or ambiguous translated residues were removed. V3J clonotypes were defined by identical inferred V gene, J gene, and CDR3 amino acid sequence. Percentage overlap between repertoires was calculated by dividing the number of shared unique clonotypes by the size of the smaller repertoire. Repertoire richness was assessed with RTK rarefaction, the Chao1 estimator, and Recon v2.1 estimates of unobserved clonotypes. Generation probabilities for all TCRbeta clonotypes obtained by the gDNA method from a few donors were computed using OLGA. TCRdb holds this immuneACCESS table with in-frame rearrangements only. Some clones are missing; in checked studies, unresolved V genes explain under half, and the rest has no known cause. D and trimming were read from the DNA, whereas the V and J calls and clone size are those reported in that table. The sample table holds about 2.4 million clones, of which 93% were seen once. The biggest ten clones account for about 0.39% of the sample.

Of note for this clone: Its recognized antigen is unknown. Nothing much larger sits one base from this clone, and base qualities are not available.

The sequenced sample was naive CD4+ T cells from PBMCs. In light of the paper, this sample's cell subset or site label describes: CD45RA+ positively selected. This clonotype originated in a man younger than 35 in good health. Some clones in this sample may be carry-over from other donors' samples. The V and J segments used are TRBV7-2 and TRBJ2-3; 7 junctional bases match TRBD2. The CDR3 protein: CASSKDSGQPSTDTQYF. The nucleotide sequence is TGTGCCAGCAGCAAAGATAGCGGGCAACCTAGCACAGATACGCAGTATTTT. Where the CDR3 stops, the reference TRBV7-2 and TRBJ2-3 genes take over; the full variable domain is GAGVSQSPSNKVTEKGKDVELRCDPISGHTALYWYRQSLGQGLEFLIYFQGNSAPDKSGLPSDRFSAERTGGSVSTLTIQRTQQEDSAVYLCASSKDSGQPSTDTQYFGPGTRLTVL.